These 9 T cell receptor beta chains originate from one sample sequenced in a study of T cells after yellow fever vaccination. In TCRdb, the 5' RACE reads were re-called with MiXCR into one record per CDR3 protein. The sample holds fewer than 450,000 distinct CDR3 sequences, around 10% seen once. The sequencing used PBMCs, collected on the day of the first yellow fever vaccination. All receptors derive from a young man who received the YFV17D yellow fever vaccine.

This chain joins TRBV5-1 and TRBJ2-4; tentatively, D is TRBD1 (5 bases). The CDR3 is made up of 16 amino acids. The V gene lost 0 bases and the J gene lost 7 bases, with 17 bases spanning the gap. The germline V gene has CDR1 SGHRS and CDR2 YFSETQ. The CDR3 is CASSLDPGSFGNIQYF. Written as DNA, the CDR3 is TGCGCCAGCAGCTTGGACCCAGGGTCGTTTGGGAACATTCAGTACTTC.

The CDR3: CASSPGGGYETQYF. The CDR3 coding sequence is TGTGCCAGCAGTCCTGGCGGGGGCTACGAGACCCAGTACTTC. V usage is TRBV7-9 and J usage is TRBJ2-5; D might be TRBD2 (7 bases). Germline V gives CDR1 SEHNR, CDR2 FQNEAQ (reference sequence). The CDR3 runs 14 residues. Deletions cut 6 bases from V and 5 bases from J, with 16 bases between.

This clonotype appeared a few times. V gene TRBV6-2 or TRBV6-3 combines with J gene TRBJ2-5, with 7 bases fitting TRBD1. Unmatched junction bases numbered 5, after V lost 6 bases and J lost 1 base. Germline CDR1 and CDR2: MNHEY and SVGEGT. The CDR3 spans 14 residues. CDR3 loop: CASRNRDSQETQYF. In DNA, the CDR3 is TGTGCCAGCAGGAACAGGGACAGCCAAGAGACCCAGTACTTC.

This clonotype has just a few counts. This sequence joins TRBV19 and TRBJ2-6; D remains ambiguous. V was clipped by 4 bases and J by 0 bases, with 4 bases between them. Germline V gene lookup returns CDR1 LNHDA and CDR2 SQIVND (reference sequence). The CDR3 runs to 14 residues. The CDR3 bases are TGTGCCAGTAGTACCGTCTCTGGGGCCAACGTCCTGACTTTC. Translated: CASSTVSGANVLTF.

This clonotype was seen only a few times. The chain uses TRBV29-1 and TRBJ2-5, with D perhaps matching TRBD2 (5 bases). V was trimmed by 3 bases and J by 9 bases, leaving 14 bases between them. CDR1 SQVTM and CDR2 ANQGSEA come from the germline V gene. CDR3 length: 12 amino acids. The CDR3 nucleotides read TGCAGCGTTGACTCCCCTGTGCGGGCCCAGTACTTC. This codes for CSVDSPVRAQYF.

The sample holds a few counts of this clonotype. V usage is TRBV29-1 and J usage is TRBJ1-2, with TRBD1 matching 8 bases. CDR1 is SQVTM and CDR2 is ANQGSEA in the germline V gene. With V trimmed by 3 bases and J by 3 bases, 3 bases remained unmatched. The CDR3 sequence is 13 residues long. The CDR3 region has the DNA TGCAGCGTTGATCCGGACAGGGACTATGGCTACACCTTC. This encodes CSVDPDRDYGYTF.

This clonotype occurred a few times. The chain links TRBV5-1 to TRBJ2-3; no clear D. V was shortened by 0 bases and J by 4 bases, with 9 bases between the two germline ends. The CDR3 extends over 14 amino acids. Germline CDR1 is SGHRS and CDR2 is YFSETQ. In DNA form, the CDR3 reads TGCGCCAGCAGCTTGGTCCGGGTGGCAGATACGCAGTATTTT. Protein product: CASSLVRVADTQYF.

At least ten counts were recorded for this clonotype. V and J are TRBV7-2 and TRBJ1-5, with unresolved D. The CDR3 totals 15 residues. CDR1 SGHTA and CDR2 FQGNSA come from the germline V gene. V was pared by 1 base and J by 2 bases, with 9 bases between. The CDR3 reads CASSLVGGGNQPQHF. The CDR3 nucleotides are TGTGCCAGCAGCTTAGTCGGCGGGGGCAATCAGCCCCAGCATTTT.

J is TRBJ2-7 and V is TRBV5-5, with D uncertain. Trimming stripped 0 bases from V and 7 bases from J, with 11 bases between. The CDR3 spans 13 residues. From germline, CDR1 is SGHKS and CDR2 YYEKEE (reference sequence). The CDR3 coding sequence is TGTGCCAGCAGCTTGGCCTCCCCTGAAGAGCAGTACGTC. It encodes CASSLASPEEQYV.